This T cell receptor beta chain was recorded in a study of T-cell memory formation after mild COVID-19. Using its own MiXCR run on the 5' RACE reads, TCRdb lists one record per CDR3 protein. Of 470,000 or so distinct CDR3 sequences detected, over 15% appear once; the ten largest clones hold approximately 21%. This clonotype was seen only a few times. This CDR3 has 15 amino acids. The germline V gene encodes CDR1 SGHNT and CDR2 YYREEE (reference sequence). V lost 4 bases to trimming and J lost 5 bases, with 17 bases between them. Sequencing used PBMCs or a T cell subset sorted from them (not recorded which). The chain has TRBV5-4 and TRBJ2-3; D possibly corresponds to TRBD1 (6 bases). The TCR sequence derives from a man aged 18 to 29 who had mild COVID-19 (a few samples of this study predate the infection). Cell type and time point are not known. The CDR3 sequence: CASSSSAQGKDTQYF. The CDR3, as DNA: TGTGCCAGCAGCAGTTCGGCGCAGGGGAAAGATACGCAGTATTTT.